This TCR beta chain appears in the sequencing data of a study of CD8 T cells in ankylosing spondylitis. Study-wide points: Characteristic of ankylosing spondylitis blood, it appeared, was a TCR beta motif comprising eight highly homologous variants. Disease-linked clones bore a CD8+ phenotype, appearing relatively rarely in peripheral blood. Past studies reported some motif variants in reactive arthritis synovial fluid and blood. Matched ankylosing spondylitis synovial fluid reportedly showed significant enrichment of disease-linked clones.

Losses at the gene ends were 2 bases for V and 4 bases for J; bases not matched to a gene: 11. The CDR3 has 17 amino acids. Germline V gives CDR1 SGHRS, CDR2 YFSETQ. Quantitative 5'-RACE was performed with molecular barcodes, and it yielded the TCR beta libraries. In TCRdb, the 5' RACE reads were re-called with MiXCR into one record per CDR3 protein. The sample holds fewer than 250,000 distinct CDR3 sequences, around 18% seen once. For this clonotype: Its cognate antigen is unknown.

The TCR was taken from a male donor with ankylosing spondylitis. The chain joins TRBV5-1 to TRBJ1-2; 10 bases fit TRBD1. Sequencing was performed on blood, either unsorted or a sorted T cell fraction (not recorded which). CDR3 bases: TGCGCCAGCAGCTTATCGACAGGGGGCGATGGTAGCTATGGCTACACCTTC. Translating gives CASSLSTGGDGSYGYTF.